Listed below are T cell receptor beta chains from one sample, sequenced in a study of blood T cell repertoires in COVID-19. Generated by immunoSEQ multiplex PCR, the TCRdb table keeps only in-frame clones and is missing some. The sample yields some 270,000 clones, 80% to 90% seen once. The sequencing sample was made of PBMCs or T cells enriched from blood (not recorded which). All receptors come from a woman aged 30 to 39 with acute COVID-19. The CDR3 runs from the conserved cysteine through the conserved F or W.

CASSERAGGSSYNEQFF	TRBV5-1	TRBJ2-1
CASAGLGGELFF	TRBV24-1	TRBJ2-2
CASSRDTPSQPQHF	TRBV19	TRBJ1-5
CASSYLGATAGTQYF	TRBV6-5	TRBJ2-3
CASSFHEPGANVLTF	TRBV28	TRBJ2-6
CASSVGDRVNEKLFF	TRBV28	TRBJ1-4
CASSPQADLGELFF	TRBV9	TRBJ2-2
CASSSRSPREQYF	TRBV6-5	TRBJ2-7
CASSPGQGLGTQYF	TRBV28	TRBJ2-3
CSVRGGGLMNTEAFF	TRBV29-1	TRBJ1-1
CASSPGTAISGNTIYF	TRBV7-6	TRBJ1-3
CASHTQMVRYEQYF	TRBV5-5	TRBJ2-7
CASSSPRLAGHNEQFF	TRBV11-2	TRBJ2-1
CASTSGINQDSYSNQPQHF	TRBV2	TRBJ1-5
CSVEGSGSSGTQYF	TRBV29-1	TRBJ2-5
CASSQELFPLYEQYF	TRBV4-1	TRBJ2-7
CASSLEREARPGQFF	TRBV28	TRBJ2-1
CASSLDSSNQPQHF	TRBV5-1	TRBJ1-5
CATSRAKREGPSEQYF	TRBV15	TRBJ2-7
CASHTGTGPYEQYF	TRBV7-8	TRBJ2-7
CASTYGGGTEAFF	TRBV7-9	TRBJ1-1
CASTVSNQPQHF	TRBV12-3/TRBV12-4	TRBJ1-5
CASSPGQGYEQYF	TRBV27	TRBJ2-7
CSATPYEQYF	TRBV20-1	TRBJ2-7
CASSLSAGGSYEQYF	TRBV5-1	TRBJ2-7
CASMGTSGSWNEQFF	TRBV2	TRBJ2-1
CASTDRGQGTEAFF	TRBV6-5	TRBJ1-1
CASTLALVATGGGSQHF	TRBV28	TRBJ1-5